At least ten counts were recorded for the clone carrying this T cell receptor beta chain. Its antigen is not identified. Both TRBC1 and TRBC2 were covered by a beta constant-region primer of two equimolar oligonucleotides. A 12-nucleotide UMI and the SP2 primer were added to the cDNA 3' end by oligonucleotide ligation. Ligated cDNA was amplified by four rounds of PCR with nested alpha and beta constant-region primers and SP2. TCRdb used MiXCR to reprocess the UMI-ligation and nested PCR reads, holding one entry per CDR3 protein. The sample has approximately 82,000 distinct CDR3 sequences, roughly 7% seen once. Separate alpha and beta amplification began at the second PCR step. The CDR3 is 17 residues long. Germline loops: CDR1 LGHNA, CDR2 YSLEER. V was pared by 0 bases and J by 9 bases, with 9 bases of the junction left unmatched. These data belong to a study of naive and memory T cell subsets. Study-level findings and limits: No ground truth validated the naive and memory repertoire findings.

The chain links TRBV4-3 to TRBJ1-6; 9 nucleotides align to TRBD1. The TCR originated in a human donor in good health. Sample: central memory CD4+ T cells from blood. The CDR3 DNA is TGCGCCAGCAGCCAAGATGTCCCGGGACAGGGCAGTTCACCCCTCCACTTT. Residues: CASSQDVPGQGSSPLHF.